This T cell receptor (beta chain) came from a study of identical twins. Notes on the study in general: Fewer insertions marked abundant cord blood beta clonotypes; young adult naive trended weakly, memory not at all.

Per germline, CDR1 SGHTA and CDR2 FQGNSA. V shed 6 bases and J 6 bases; nucleotides not matched to a gene: 5. The CDR3 sequence is 13 residues long. Comments on this clonotype: Its matching antigen is unknown.

TCRdb re-analysed the 5' RACE reads in MiXCR, keeping a single row per CDR3 protein. The sample has 200,000 to 250,000 distinct CDR3 sequences; roughly 7.5% are singletons. Healthy Caucasians made up all donors. The same data also went into a second study, on yellow fever vaccine responses in identical twins.

The rearrangement links TRBV7-2 to TRBJ2-1; 7 nucleotides agree with TRBD1. This clonotype was sampled from a woman younger than 30 in good health. Sequenced: memory (CD45RO+) T cells sorted from blood. DNA of the CDR3: TGTGCCAGCAGGCGGACAGGTGTCAATGAGCAGTTCTTC. Protein product: CASRRTGVNEQFF.